This TCR beta chain was documented in a study of cytomegalovirus exposure and HLA in healthy donors (dated by TCRdb to 2017 to 2019). With respect to the entire study: In an earlier analysis of 587 of the donors, under 300 Gb of sequence data and 100 million or so unique TCR beta sequences from some 170 million T cells were reported. Along with the approximately 650-subject first cohort, a separate validation cohort of over a hundred different subjects was used. Because of strong linkage in the cohort, four to six DR-DQ haplotypes were treated as single units for association and clustering. To study patterns of TCR occurrence, a later analysis re-analyzed previously published TCR beta repertoires from 550 to 800 donors and added high-resolution HLA genotyping. Typing coverage differed by locus: A, B, C, DRB1 and DQB1 were typed in roughly 620-640 donors, DQA1 in about 550, DPA1 in roughly 590, and DPB1 in 472. Using immunosequencing, the study profiled T cell repertoires from fewer than 850 subjects and related those repertoires to cytomegalovirus serostatus. Roughly 300 gigabases of sequencing data and 78 million or so unique TCR sequences were included in an early release covering roughly 600 HLA-typed donors. To decide whether each TCR beta V gene segment behaved as functional or pseudogenic, an earlier analysis of several hundred of the donors relied on high-throughput TCR beta sequencing. High-throughput TCR immunosequencing, statistical association of individual TCRs with disease status, and machine learning were combined to predict cytomegalovirus infection status. In a later genetic analysis, genome-wide SNP genotypes for about three fifths of the roughly 670 donors were used, and that subset was treated as a discovery cohort. Donor age, sex, ethnicity and CMV serostatus were compiled alongside the repertoire data. All discovery cohort repertoires had been generated on a single sequencing platform. The aim of the study was to test whether cataloging public T cell receptors could identify signatures of past pathogen exposure. Among the roughly 380 genotyped donors, approximately 76% belonged to the genetic ancestry cluster associated with self-reported Caucasian donors. Among around 400 genotyped donors of the cohort, an average of around 250,000 unique TCR beta nucleotide sequences was sequenced per donor, of which about 18% were non-productive. The later analysis used no new phenotypic data to find candidate immune exposures, relying instead on TCR beta sequences and their occurrence across donors. Both class I and class II loci were covered by HLA typing, at four-digit resolution. General conclusions and limits of the study: The presence/absence analyses assumed that sequencing depth was roughly uniform across donors, and that assumption may not be true. A later genetic analysis associated a missense DCLRE1C variant with V-gene and J-gene trimming of TCR beta chains, and an independent cohort replicated the association. Strong co-occurrence of HLA alleles, especially DR and DQ, made assigning TCR associations to individual alleles difficult. In vitro tests confirmed that a few of the cytomegalovirus-associated TCR beta chains recognize cytomegalovirus antigens. A cluster of highly shared sequence variants was judged likely to be a technical artifact of the sequencing pipeline. In the study, approximately 150 TCR beta chains were listed as associated with cytomegalovirus. A further reported finding was that TCR beta sequences accurately predicted the HLA-A and HLA-B alleles for most subjects in the first cohort. Correlated functional status among segregating V segments might be attributable to linkage disequilibrium, but an unknown experimental factor could not be ruled out. The 87-base-pair reads could not distinguish some IMGT-functional V segments, including TRBV6-2 and TRBV6-3, so those segments were excluded. In a later analysis, TCR association rates were found to vary across HLA loci, with the most associated TCRs seen for DRB1 alleles and the fewest for HLA-C alleles. Most CMV-associated TCR beta chains appeared to be HLA-restricted in a later analysis, and the HLA associations seemed to be driven largely by CMV exposure. In a later analysis, several top co-occurrence clusters were reported to appear linked to parvovirus B19, influenza, CMV and Epstein-Barr virus. Only TCR beta chains were sequenced in this cohort, and the absence of alpha or paired-chain data limited detectable features. Compared with the approximately 600-donor mean, donors in an Asian-associated ancestry cluster had fewer N-insertions in productive TCRs, according to a later genetic analysis. The classifier was reported to diagnose cytomegalovirus status with high specificity and sensitivity in both the original and validation cohorts. In a later analysis, HLA-associated TCR beta chains were found to be more clonally expanded and to have lower generation probabilities than equally common non-associated chains. Most TCR sequences were seen in very few donors, while some public TCRs were found in many individuals. The authors suggested that the approach could potentially be generalized to other disease states and immunological phenotypes. A later analysis associated about 17,000 TCR beta sequences with specific HLA alleles at a false discovery rate of 0.05. HLA typing was unavailable for some donors at each locus, so association tests used only the typed subset. CMV serostatus was the only immune exposure information available for the cohort. Broadly in line with IMGT annotations, most TCR beta V segments showed up in productive rearrangements about 90% or about 30% of the time in an earlier analysis of under 700 of the donors. Because counts were too low, seventeen rarely observed V segments, including chromosome 9 orphons, were left out of the earlier analysis of 587 of the donors.

In the case of this clone: What this receptor recognizes is not known. The sample holds no much larger clone one base away, and base qualities are not on file.

Per the germline V gene, SGHRS is the CDR1 and YFSETQ is the CDR2. Spanning cysteine to phenylalanine, the CDR3 consists of 14 amino acids. The sequence is cut down to CDR3 DNA, 42 bases in frame from base 1. Deletion took 4 bases off V and 8 bases off J, with a span of 16 bases between the germline ends. Library preparation was by the immunoSEQ multiplex PCR assay. A mixture of 60 forward primers for TCR Vbeta segments and 13 reverse primers for TCR Jbeta segments was used in the multiplex PCR. The CDR3 region of rearranged TCR beta genes was amplified from genomic DNA by a multiplex PCR assay. Amplified TCR beta libraries were sequenced as 87-base-pair reads on the Illumina HiSeq System. The paper's data handling went like this. A later analysis counted 75 million to 100 million unique TCR beta chains across the 550 to 800 repertoires, and roughly 10 million of these chains were shared by at least two donors. To remove PCR and sequencing errors, raw reads were error-corrected and collapsed into unique sequences using a nearest-neighbor algorithm that merged closely related sequences. Alignment of CDR3 sequences to IMGT reference sequences was used to assign V, D and J gene segments. For a sequence to be retained, a match of at least six nucleotides was required to both a V gene segment and a J gene segment. Rearrangements were classified as productive when the CDR3 lacked stop codons and remained in frame with V and J, and all other rearrangements were classified as non-productive. Following IMGT convention, CDR3 was defined as the stretch from the second conserved V-encoded cysteine up to the conserved J-encoded phenylalanine. In an earlier analysis of 500 to 650 of the donors, sequences lacking an unambiguous match to a single V gene segment were excluded. An earlier analysis of approximately 590 of the donors classified V segments as functional when productive rearrangements were above 56.7% and as segregating when the standard deviation between donors was above 5%. A statistical classification framework was built for diagnosing cytomegalovirus status from the catalog of TCR beta chain sequences. A later analysis assigned V and J genes by comparing TCR nucleotide sequences with IMGT/GENE-DB human TR gene sequences. Using the TCRdist pipeline, a later analysis assigned CDR3 sequences along with most-parsimonious VDJ recombination scenarios. In a later analysis, every TCR beta chain was defined by the combination of its CDR3 amino acid sequence and its V-gene family, and reads without a unique V-gene family were dropped. As a way to deal with suspected cross-contamination and a sequencing artifact, a later analysis dropped 640 or so nucleotide sequences that were highly shared and had low generation probability. In a later analysis, a clonal expansion index was calculated for each public chain from normalized within-repertoire ranks of inferred template counts. In a later analysis, generation probabilities were computed using a VDJ recombination model fitted to out-of-frame rearrangements, and the results were checked against IGoR. A later analysis scored TCR-TCR, TCR-HLA and TCR-CMV co-occurrence with hypergeometric tests, applying a repertoire-size bias correction to TCR pairs. In a later analysis, false discovery rates were estimated by permuting HLA or CMV assignments 20 times. A later analysis grouped co-occurring TCRs with DBSCAN, adding TCRdist sequence similarity when clustering within HLA-allele-positive subsets. Repertoires with fewer than 30,000 or more than 120,000 public chains were left out of co-occurrence clustering, as were about five repertoires with anomalous nucleotide sharing. TCRdb holds this immuneACCESS table with in-frame rearrangements only. Some clones are missing; in checked studies, unresolved V genes explain under half, and the rest has no known cause. V and J calls plus clone size are reproduced from that table; the DNA served to infer D and trimming. The sample includes more than 100,000 clones, with over 65% observed a single time. 8% to 9% of the sample is held by the ten biggest clonotypes.

The cohort comprised around 700 healthy bone marrow donors. Cohort members were all nominally healthy when sampled, although unrecorded immune exposures were likely present. The donor tested CMV seropositive and was one of the 289 seropositive cohort members. Every donor gave a peripheral blood sample, and the peripheral blood mononuclear cells from that sample were used for TCR beta sequencing. The Qiagen DNeasy Blood Extraction Kit was used to extract genomic DNA from the blood cell samples. This clonotype was sampled from a woman in her thirties or forties in good health and CMV-seropositive. The chain joins TRBV5-1 to TRBJ1-3, with the D gene not confidently named. The sequencing sample was made of PBMCs. The CDR3 has the sequence CASSPRPRRDTIYF. The nucleotides read TGCGCCAGCAGCCCGAGACCCCGCCGGGACACCATATATTTT. Reference TRBV5-1 and TRBJ1-3 genes cover what lies past the CDR3, so the full variable domain is KAGVTQTPRYLIKTRGQQVTLSCSPISGHRSVSWYQQTPGQGLQFLFEYFSETQRNKGNFPGRFSGRQFSNSRSEMNVSTLELGDSALYLCASSPRPRRDTIYFGEGSWLTVV.